These 15 T cell receptor beta chains share one sample of origin, sequenced in a study of blood T cell repertoires in COVID-19. Assay: immunoSEQ multiplex PCR; the TCRdb copy retains only in-frame clones and omits some. The sample includes 200,000 to 250,000 clones, around 80% of them seen just once. Sequencing was carried out using PBMCs or T cells enriched from blood (not recorded which). These receptors originate from a man aged 55 to 70 who had recovered from COVID-19.

V usage is TRBV5-1 and J usage is TRBJ2-7, with TRBD1 as a possible D gene (6 bases). Germline values: CDR1 SGHRS, CDR2 YFSETQ. The CDR3 consists of 15 residues. Trimming pared 0 bases from V and 5 bases from J, leaving 15 bases between. CDR3 nucleotides: TGCGCCAGCAGCTTGGGCATTCAGGGGATGAACGAGCAGTACTTC. This codes for CASSLGIQGMNEQYF.

The V and J genes are TRBV4-1 and TRBJ1-5, with 9 bases that match TRBD1. Trimming cost V 3 bases and J 7 bases; bases outside gene matches: 7. Germline V gives CDR1 MGHRA, CDR2 YSYEKL. The CDR3 sequence is 15 residues long. CDR3 protein: CASSHEGQGMQPQHF. Written as DNA, the CDR3 is TGCGCCAGCAGCCACGAGGGACAGGGCATGCAGCCCCAGCATTTT.

This chain uses TRBV2 with TRBJ1-5; D is ambiguous. Germline V gene data show CDR1 as SNHLY and CDR2 as FYNNEI. The CDR3 is made up of 13 amino acids. V was trimmed by 3 bases and J by 14 bases, leaving 17 bases between them. The CDR3 coding sequence is TGTGCCAGCAGTGACCAGGCCAACCAAATCAAGCATTTT. This gives the protein CASSDQANQIKHF.

Only a few counts were recorded for this clone. This chain uses TRBV2 with TRBJ1-1, with D possibly TRBD1 on 6 matching bases. Germline V gives CDR1 SNHLY, CDR2 FYNNEI. Deletions cut 9 bases from V and 4 bases from J, with 15 bases between. This CDR3 is 13 amino acids long. The CDR3 coding sequence is TGTGCCAGGGCGGGGGGGCATGGCACTGAAGCTTTCTTT. Amino acids: CARAGGHGTEAFF.

The table lists this clone with a few counts. This chain joins TRBV12-3 or TRBV12-4 and TRBJ2-7, with 7 positions matching TRBD2. This CDR3 has 13 amino acids. J gave up 2 bases and V 6 bases, and 4 bases lay outside the gene matches. The CDR3 sequence: CASRKGTTYEQYF. The CDR3 region has the DNA TGTGCCAGCAGAAAAGGGACTACCTACGAGCAGTACTTC.

This sequence joins TRBV19 and TRBJ2-7; the match to TRBD2 covers 8 bases. CDR1 is LNHDA, CDR2 SQIVND, per germline (reference sequence). After removal of 7 bases from V and 0 bases from J, the junction contained 5 bases not matched to a gene. The CDR3 has 14 amino acids. This CDR3 is CASNSRGASYEQYF. For the CDR3, the DNA is TGTGCCAGTAATTCGCGGGGGGCCTCCTACGAGCAGTACTTC.

This chain connects TRBV6-1 to TRBJ1-2; a weak D match, TRBD1 (5 bases). Germline V lookup: CDR1 MNHNS, CDR2 SASEGT. The CDR3 sequence is 15 residues long. Trimming removed 0 bases from V and 2 bases from J, with 10 bases in between. This CDR3 is CASSEALGGNYGYTF. CDR3 coding DNA: TGTGCCAGCAGTGAAGCGCTTGGGGGGAACTATGGCTACACCTTC.

The chain uses TRBV9 and TRBJ1-1, with TRBD1 matching over 8 bases. Per germline, CDR1 SGDLS and CDR2 YYNGEE. V shed 4 bases and J 1 base; nucleotides not matched to a gene: 6. There are 15 residues in the CDR3. The CDR3 loop reads CASSRVTGANTEAFF. CDR3 nucleotides: TGTGCCAGCAGCCGGGTGACAGGGGCGAACACTGAAGCTTTCTTT.

The gene calls are TRBV20-1 and TRBJ2-2, with D tentatively TRBD2 (6 bases). Germline V gene data show CDR1 as DFQATT and CDR2 as SNEGSKA (reference sequence). The V gene lost 3 bases and the J gene lost 0 bases, with 8 bases spanning the gap. The CDR3 contains 14 residues. The CDR3, as DNA: TGCAGTGCTAGTAGGACTACGAACACCGGGGAGCTGTTTTTT. Translated, it gives CSASRTTNTGELFF.

Only a few counts were recorded for this clone. The V gene is TRBV2, the J gene TRBJ1-4; 7 nucleotides line up with TRBD1. Germline V gene data show CDR1 as SNHLY and CDR2 as FYNNEI. This CDR3 is 13 amino acids long. With V trimmed by 7 bases and J by 4 bases, 3 bases remained unmatched. The CDR3, as DNA: TGTGCCAGCATGAGACAGGGTAATGAAAAACTGTTTTTT. This encodes CASMRQGNEKLFF.

Points on this clone: The sample has other DNA sequences that encode this CDR3 too. J is TRBJ2-7 and V is TRBV7-2, with a possible D match to TRBD1 (6 bases). V was clipped by 5 bases and J by 5 bases, with 10 bases between them. Per the germline V gene, CDR1 is SGHTA and CDR2 is FQGNSA. CDR3 length: 12 residues. The CDR3, as DNA: TGTGCCAGCAGCCCACAGGGCCACGAGCAGTACTTC. As protein: CASSPQGHEQYF.

The chain carries TRBV18 and TRBJ2-2; 7 bases agree with TRBD1. The CDR3 has 14 residues. Germline V gene sequence: CDR1 KGHSH, CDR2 LQKENI. V was clipped by 7 bases and J by 11 bases; unmatched bases: 13. The CDR3 protein is CASFRQGETKELFF. The CDR3 nucleotides read TGTGCCAGCTTCAGACAGGGCGAAACGAAAGAGCTGTTTTTT.

The chain has TRBV5-1 and TRBJ2-3; TRBD2 aligns across 11 bases. In germline, CDR1 is SGHRS, CDR2 YFSETQ. Germline trimming cut 0 bases from V and 3 bases from J; bases unmatched to any gene: 3. The CDR3 has 16 amino acids. This CDR3 reads CASSLGLAGGTDTQYF. The DNA of the CDR3 is TGCGCCAGCAGCTTGGGGCTAGCGGGGGGTACAGATACGCAGTATTTT.

This clone showed up just a few times. This chain uses TRBV30 with TRBJ2-2; tentative D call: TRBD2 (6 bases). This CDR3 has 15 amino acids. Looked up from germline, CDR1 is GTSNPN and CDR2 is SVGIG (reference sequence). V lost 3 bases and J 3 bases, leaving 14 bases between the germline ends. The DNA for the CDR3 is TGTGCCTGGAGCGAGCTAGCGCAAGACACCGGGGAGCTGTTTTTT. Its translation: CAWSELAQDTGELFF. Together with reference TRBV30 and TRBJ2-2, the CDR3 gives the full variable domain: SQTIHQWPATLVQPVGSPLSLECTVEGTSNPNLYWYRQAAGRGLQLLFYSVGIGQISSEVPQNLSASRPQDRQFILSSKKLLLSDSGFYLCAWSELAQDTGELFFGEGSRLTVL.

The chain employs TRBV7-8 and TRBJ1-3; D is possibly TRBD1 (6 bases). Trimming shortened V by 2 bases and J by 0 bases, and 8 bases separated the two germline ends. The CDR3 has 15 residues. Germline V CDR1 and CDR2: SGHVS, FQNEAQ. CDR3 DNA: TGTGCCAGCAGCTTAACACAGGGCTCTGGAAACACCATATATTTT. Its protein is CASSLTQGSGNTIYF.